Listed here is a single TCR beta chain. The data originate from a study of OX40 agonist ivuxolimab in advanced cancers. The CDR3 extends over 15 amino acids. The germline V gene has CDR1 SGDLS and CDR2 YYNGEE. Trimming removed 0 bases from V and 3 bases from J; junction bases left unmatched: 4. The table came from immunoSEQ multiplex PCR; TCRdb's copy has only in-frame clones and leaves some out. The data hold roughly 42,000 clones, with 75% to 90% observed a single time. The receptor was isolated from an adult with an advanced solid tumor such as melanoma, head and neck, liver or kidney cancer. Source: CD4+ or CD8+ T cells sorted from blood, taken in a trial of the OX40 agonist ivuxolimab. The chain has TRBV9 and TRBJ2-5, with 8 bases fitting TRBD2. CDR3 protein: CASSVAGTRKETQYF. The CDR3 DNA reads TGTGCCAGCAGCGTAGCCGGGACTAGAAAAGAGACCCAGTACTTC.